Listed here are 23 T cell receptor beta chains from one sample, sequenced in a study of blood T cells in healthy people across ages. Alongside a J-beta primer mix, a sample-barcoded 5' primer served in a second PCR lasting roughly 6 to 11 cycles. TCRdb itself ran the 5' RACE reads through MiXCR, one entry per CDR3 protein. This table has some 1.5 million distinct CDR3 sequences, less than 45% appearing once. Specimen: blood. The receptors derive from a woman younger than 30 in good health.

The rearrangement uses TRBV4-2 and TRBJ2-1; 8 nucleotides match TRBD2. V lost 0 bases and J lost 4; bases outside the gene matches: 5. Germline V lookup: CDR1 LGHNA, CDR2 YNFKEQ. This CDR3 contains 16 residues. The CDR3 nucleotides are TGTGCCAGCAGCCAAGAAGGGGCGGGAGGATACAATGAGCAGTTCTTC. It is translated as CASSQEGAGGYNEQFF.

J is TRBJ2-3 and V is TRBV6-2 or TRBV6-3; D unclear. The germline gives CDR1 MNHEY, CDR2 SVGEGT. The CDR3 has 18 amino acids. V lost 0 bases to trimming and J lost 2 bases, with 18 bases between them. CDR3 in amino acids: CASSYSIRSRNPTDTQYF. The CDR3 coding sequence is TGTGCCAGCAGTTACTCGATACGATCCAGGAACCCCACAGATACGCAGTATTTT.

As concerns this clonotype: At one end, the junction sequence differs from germline, possibly due to a read error. This chain joins TRBV28 and TRBJ2-2; 8 positions agree with TRBD1. The CDR3 spans 15 residues. The V gene's germline CDR1 is MDHEN and CDR2 SYDVKM. CDR3 nucleotides: TGTGCCAGCAGTTTAATCGGGACAGGCACCGGGGAGCCGTTTTTT. This encodes CASSLIGTGTGEPFF.

This clonotype appeared a single time. The chain joins TRBV6-6 to TRBJ1-5, with D uncertain. Germline assignment: CDR1 MNHNY and CDR2 SVGAGI (reference sequence). V was pared by 5 bases and J by 9 bases, with 17 bases between. There are 14 residues in the CDR3. The CDR3 reads CASSDPSKSGPQHF. In DNA form, the CDR3 reads TGTGCCAGCAGTGACCCCAGCAAATCAGGGCCCCAGCATTTT.

This clonotype has only one observation. The chain carries TRBV12-3 or TRBV12-4 and TRBJ1-2; 8 nucleotides agree with TRBD1. Losses at the gene ends were 4 bases for V and 8 bases for J; bases not matched to a gene: 9. The CDR3 is made up of 14 amino acids. CDR3 in amino acids: CASSSRAGGRGYTF. CDR3 DNA sequence: TGTGCCAGCAGTTCAAGGGCAGGGGGCCGGGGCTACACCTTC.

V usage is TRBV2 and J usage is TRBJ2-1; the match to TRBD2 covers 7 bases. The J call is uncertain, as TRBJ2-7 better fits the DNA end. Germline CDR1 reads SNHLY; CDR2 reads FYNNEI. CDR3 size: 15 residues. In DNA form, the CDR3 reads TGTGCCAGCAGTGCCCTGGGCGGGAGCTACAATGAGCAGTACTTC. Amino acids: CASSALGGSYNEQYF.

The chain carries TRBV2 and TRBJ2-1, with D perhaps TRBD1 or TRBD2 (5 bases each). TRBJ2-7 explains the end of the DNA better; the J call may be wrong. The germline V gene has CDR1 SNHLY and CDR2 FYNNEI. The CDR3 runs to 15 residues. The CDR3 loop is CASKIGTTSYNEQYF. In DNA form, the CDR3 reads TGTGCCAGCAAGATCGGGACCACCTCCTACAATGAGCAGTACTTC.

This clonotype was observed a few times. The chain carries TRBV9 and TRBJ2-1, with D tentatively TRBD2 (6 bases). V was clipped by 1 base and J by 4 bases, with 9 bases between them. Per germline, CDR1 SGDLS and CDR2 YYNGEE. The CDR3 contains 14 residues. The CDR3 loop is CASSVLAEYNEQFF. DNA of the CDR3: TGTGCCAGCAGCGTATTAGCGGAGTACAATGAGCAGTTCTTC.

This sequence joins TRBV7-9 and TRBJ2-1; TRBD2 matches at 9 bases. This CDR3 contains 15 residues. Germline V lookup: CDR1 SEHNR, CDR2 FQNEAQ (reference sequence). The trim removed 5 bases at V and 8 bases at J, leaving 10 bases unmatched. CDR3 protein: CASSQRELAGDEQFF. The DNA of the CDR3 is TGTGCCAGCAGCCAACGGGAGTTAGCGGGAGATGAGCAGTTCTTC.

This clonotype was counted only a few times. The chain combines TRBV2 with TRBJ2-3; D unresolved. Germline loops: CDR1 SNHLY, CDR2 FYNNEI. V lost 1 base and J lost 4, with 6 bases in between. The CDR3 loop spans 13 amino acids. For the CDR3, the DNA is TGTGCCAGCAGTGAAGAGTCAGCAGATACGCAGTATTTT. It encodes CASSEESADTQYF.

This clonotype was recorded only once. This sequence may be a read error, since a much larger clone differs from it by one base. V gene TRBV4-1 combines with J gene TRBJ2-5; D gene uncertain. The J call may be in error: the DNA end matches TRBJ2-1 better. CDR1 is MGHRA, CDR2 YSYEKL, per germline. CDR3 length equals 13 residues. The CDR3 DNA sequence: TGCGCCAGCAGCCAGCCAACACAAGAGACCCAGTTCTTC. As protein: CASSQPTQETQFF.

This clonotype has just a few counts. The genes are TRBV7-9 and TRBJ2-7; 8 nucleotides match TRBD2. CDR1 and CDR2 (germline): SEHNR, FQNEAQ (reference sequence). The CDR3 has 16 residues. V trimming: 4 bases; J trimming: 6 bases; junction bases outside the gene matches: 14. CDR3 residues: CASSSGYGRAFFEQYF. The CDR3 DNA reads as TGTGCCAGCAGCTCCGGTTACGGGAGGGCCTTCTTCGAGCAGTACTTC. Full variable domain (rest looked up from reference TRBV7-9 and TRBJ2-7): DTGVSQNPRHKITKRGQNVTFRCDPISEHNRLYWYRQTLGQGPEFLTYFQNEAQLEKSRLLSDRFSAERPKGSFSTLEIQRTEQGDSAMYLCASSSGYGRAFFEQYFGPGTRLTVT.

The chain employs TRBV7-2 and TRBJ1-2; no clear D gene. The CDR3 covers 15 residues. Trimming stripped 1 base from V and 4 bases from J, with 13 bases between. Germline CDR1 reads SGHTA; CDR2 reads FQGNSA. CDR3 sequence: CASSLDGILSYGYTF. As DNA, the CDR3 is TGTGCCAGCAGCTTAGATGGGATCTTATCCTATGGCTACACCTTC.

The chain joins TRBV7-9 to TRBJ2-1; D gene ambiguous. The CDR3 extends over 16 amino acids. Trimming removed 2 bases at V and 8 bases at J, with 19 bases between. Germline V lookup: CDR1 SEHNR, CDR2 FQNEAQ (reference sequence). CDR3 in DNA: TGTGCCAGCAGCTTACCCAGACGGTCGCCGTCCTATGAGCAGTTCTTC. Residues: CASSLPRRSPSYEQFF.

The rearrangement joins TRBV7-9 to TRBJ2-3; D is unclear. The CDR3 contains 16 residues. V was trimmed by 9 bases and J by 0 bases, leaving 19 bases between them. Germline CDR1 reads SEHNR; CDR2 reads FQNEAQ (reference sequence). The CDR3 region is CASSRVGVRSTDTQYF. DNA for the CDR3: TGTGCCAGTAGCCGTGTTGGGGTACGGAGCACAGATACGCAGTATTTT.

As for this clonotype: A much larger clone lies a single base off, so this may be a read error. The gene calls are TRBV21-1 and TRBJ2-1. TRBV21-1 is termed a pseudogene. The CDR3 spans 14 residues. For the CDR3, the DNA is TGTGCCAACAGCAAAACAGACGCTTACAATGAGCAGTTCTTC. Residues: CANSKTDAYNEQFF.

The chain couples TRBV7-2 to TRBJ1-5; D gene unclear. CDR1 SGHTA and CDR2 FQGNSA come from the germline V gene. With 0 bases removed from V and 4 bases from J, the gap between germline ends came to 13 bases. The CDR3 is made up of 16 amino acids. The CDR3 DNA is TGTGCCAGCAGCTTAGCGCCCGCGGGCGCGAATCAGCCCCAGCATTTT. Translated: CASSLAPAGANQPQHF.

The gene calls are TRBV9 and TRBJ2-1, with TRBD2 matching over 9 bases. The CDR3 is 14 amino acids. Germline CDR1 and CDR2: SGDLS and YYNGEE. The V and J ends lost 0 bases and 9 bases, in that order; junction bases with no gene match: 4. CDR3 amino acids: CASSVGRREGEQFF. The CDR3 bases are TGTGCCAGCAGCGTAGGGCGGCGGGAGGGTGAGCAGTTCTTC. The whole variable domain, filled in from reference TRBV9 and TRBJ2-1, reads DSGVTQTPKHLITATGQRVTLRCSPRSGDLSVYWYQQSLDQGLQFLIQYYNGEERAKGNILERFSAQQFPDLHSELNLSSLELGDSALYFCASSVGRREGEQFFGPGTRLTVL.

Written as DNA, the CDR3 is TGCAGTGCAGGCGTGGCAGGGACCCGCTACAATGAGCAGTTCTTC. As protein: CSAGVAGTRYNEQFF. V gene TRBV20-1 combines with J gene TRBJ2-1, with D perhaps assigned TRBD1 or TRBD2 (5 bases each). Germline V gene sequence: CDR1 DFQATT, CDR2 SNEGSKA (reference sequence). The CDR3 spans 15 residues. The germline V and J ends were trimmed by 6 bases and 3 bases, with 18 bases remaining between them.

This clonotype has only a few counts. The chain combines TRBV5-1 with TRBJ2-1; no firm D call. Germline V gives CDR1 SGHRS, CDR2 YFSETQ. V lost 0 bases and J 2 bases, leaving 15 bases between the germline ends. This CDR3 region has 17 residues. The CDR3 spells CASSLEAHDQAYNEQFF. The CDR3 DNA sequence: TGCGCCAGCAGCTTGGAGGCCCACGACCAAGCCTACAATGAGCAGTTCTTC.

The chain couples TRBV20-1 to TRBJ2-4, with D maybe TRBD2 (5 bases). Germline V gene sequence: CDR1 DFQATT, CDR2 SNEGSKA (reference sequence). Deletions cut 4 bases from V and 15 bases from J, with 31 bases between. This CDR3 is 16 amino acids long. CDR3 sequence: CSANHPEASRFSERYF. The DNA for the CDR3 is TGCAGTGCTAACCATCCGGAGGCTAGTCGTTTCTCCGAGCGGTACTTC.

The genes are TRBV25-1 and TRBJ2-5; D unresolved. Between the trimmed V and J ends, which lost 5 bases and 5 bases, there was a span of 12 bases. The CDR3 sequence is 13 residues long. Germline assignment: CDR1 MGHDK and CDR2 SYGVNS. Here the CDR3 DNA reads TGTGCCAGCAGTTCGTACGCAGCTGAGACCCAGTACTTC. It yields the protein CASSSYAAETQYF.

This chain connects TRBV2 to TRBJ2-5; possible D gene TRBD2, 5 bases. The germline V and J ends were trimmed by 10 bases and 5 bases, with 14 bases remaining between them. The CDR3 loop spans 12 amino acids. CDR1 is SNHLY, CDR2 FYNNEI, per germline. DNA for the CDR3: TGTGCCACCACGGACTCGGTGGAGACCCAGTACTTC. This translates into CATTDSVETQYF.